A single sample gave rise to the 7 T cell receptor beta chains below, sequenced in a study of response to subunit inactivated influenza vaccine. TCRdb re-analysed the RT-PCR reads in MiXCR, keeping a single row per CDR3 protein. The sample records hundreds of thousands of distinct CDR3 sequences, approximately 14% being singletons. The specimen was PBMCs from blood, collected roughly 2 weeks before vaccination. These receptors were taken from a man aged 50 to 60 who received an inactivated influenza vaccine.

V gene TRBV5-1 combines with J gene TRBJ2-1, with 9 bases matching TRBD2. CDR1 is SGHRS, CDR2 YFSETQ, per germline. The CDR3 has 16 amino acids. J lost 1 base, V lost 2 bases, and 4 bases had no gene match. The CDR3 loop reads CASSFQAGGSYNEQFF. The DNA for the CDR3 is TGCGCCAGCAGCTTTCAGGCGGGAGGGTCCTACAATGAGCAGTTCTTC.

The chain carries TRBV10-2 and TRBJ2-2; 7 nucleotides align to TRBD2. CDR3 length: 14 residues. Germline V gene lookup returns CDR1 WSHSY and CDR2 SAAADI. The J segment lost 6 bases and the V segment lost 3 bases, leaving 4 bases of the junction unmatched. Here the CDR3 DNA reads TGCGCCAGCAGTGATGCTAGCGGCCCCGGGGAGCTGTTTTTT. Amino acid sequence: CASSDASGPGELFF.

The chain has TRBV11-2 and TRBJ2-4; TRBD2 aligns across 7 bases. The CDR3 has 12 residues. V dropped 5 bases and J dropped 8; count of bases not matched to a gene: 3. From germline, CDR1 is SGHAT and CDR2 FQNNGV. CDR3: CASSPTSDIQYF. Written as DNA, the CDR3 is TGTGCCAGCAGCCCTACTAGCGACATTCAGTACTTC. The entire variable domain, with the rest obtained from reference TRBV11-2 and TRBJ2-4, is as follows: EAGVAQSPRYKIIEKRQSVAFWCNPISGHATLYWYQQILGQGPKLLIQFQNNGVVDDSQLPKDRFSAERLKGVDSTLKIQPAKLEDSAVYLCASSPTSDIQYFGAGTRLSVL.

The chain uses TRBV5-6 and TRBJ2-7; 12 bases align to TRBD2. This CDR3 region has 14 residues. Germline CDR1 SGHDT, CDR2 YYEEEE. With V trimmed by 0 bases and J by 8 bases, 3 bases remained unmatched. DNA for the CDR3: TGTGCCAGCAGCTTGGGACTAGCGGGGGACAAGCAGTACTTC. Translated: CASSLGLAGDKQYF. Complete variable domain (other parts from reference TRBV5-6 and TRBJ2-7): DAGVTQSPTHLIKTRGQQVTLRCSPKSGHDTVSWYQQALGQGPQFIFQYYEEEERQRGNFPDRFSGHQFPNYSSELNVNALLLGDSALYLCASSLGLAGDKQYFGPGTRLTVT.

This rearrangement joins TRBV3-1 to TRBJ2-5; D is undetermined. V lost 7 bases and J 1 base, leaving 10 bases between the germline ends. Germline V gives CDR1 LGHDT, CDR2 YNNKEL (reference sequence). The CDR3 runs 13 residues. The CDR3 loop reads CASTSSFQETQYF. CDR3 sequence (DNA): TGTGCCAGCACCAGCAGTTTCCAAGAGACCCAGTACTTC.

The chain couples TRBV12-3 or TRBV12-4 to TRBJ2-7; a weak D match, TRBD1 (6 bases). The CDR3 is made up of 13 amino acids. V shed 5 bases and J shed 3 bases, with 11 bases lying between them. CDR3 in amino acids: CASSTGTHYEQYF. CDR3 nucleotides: TGTGCCAGCAGTACTGGGACACACTACGAGCAGTACTTC.

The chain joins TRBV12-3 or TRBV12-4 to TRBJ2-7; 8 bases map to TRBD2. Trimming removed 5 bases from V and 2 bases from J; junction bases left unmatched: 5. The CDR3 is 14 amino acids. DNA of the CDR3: TGTGCCAGCAGTGGAGCGGGGGCCCCCTACGAGCAGTACTTC. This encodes CASSGAGAPYEQYF.